Included here is one T cell receptor (beta chain) sequence, with context. What it recognizes is unknown. These data originate in a study of CD8 T cells in ankylosing spondylitis. The study's findings and limits: In ankylosing spondylitis blood, a motif of roughly eight highly homologous TCR beta variants appeared characteristic. Prior literature has documented some motif variants in synovial fluid and blood from reactive arthritis.

The CDR3 spans 16 residues. V was pared by 4 bases and J by 0 bases, with 12 bases between. CDR1 is KGHDR, CDR2 SFDVKD, per germline. In making TCR beta libraries, quantitative 5'-RACE with molecular barcodes was used. TCRdb reprocessed the 5' RACE reads via MiXCR and lists one record per CDR3 protein. The sample lists about 390,000 distinct CDR3 sequences, about 22% occurring once. J is TRBJ1-5 and V is TRBV24-1; possible D gene TRBD1, 5 bases. This TCR was sampled from a male donor with ankylosing spondylitis. Material for sequencing was blood, either unsorted or a sorted T cell fraction (not recorded which). CDR3 protein: CATSDSGRVSNQPQHF. Written as DNA, the CDR3 is TGTGCCACCAGTGACTCAGGGAGGGTTAGCAATCAGCCCCAGCATTTT.